These T cell receptor beta chains were read from a single sample in a study of cytomegalovirus exposure and HLA in healthy donors. Produced via immunoSEQ multiplex PCR; TCRdb's table is partial and in-frame only. The data contain under 150,000 clones, around 82% of them singletons. The sample taken for sequencing was PBMCs. Receptor source: a woman in her thirties in good health and CMV-seropositive. Both conserved end residues are part of each CDR3. The D gene is left open where the match is weak. Clone size is stated in some rows and not others, as once, few, many or a class when expanded.

j_call: TRBJ2-7; clone_size: few; v_call: TRBV4-2; cdr3_length: 15; d_call: NA; cdr3_aa: CASSQAGGTTYEQYF; cdr3_nt: TGTGCCAGCAGCCAAGCGGGCGGGACCACCTACGAGCAGTACTTC
j_call: TRBJ2-7; clone_size: NA; v_call: TRBV6-5; cdr3_length: 15; d_call: TRBD2; cdr3_aa: CASSYLGTSGHEQYF; cdr3_nt: TGTGCCAGCAGTTACCTCGGGACTAGCGGACACGAGCAGTACTTC
j_call: TRBJ2-7; clone_size: once; v_call: TRBV18; cdr3_length: 15; d_call: NA; cdr3_aa: CASSLRQETSYEQYF; cdr3_nt: TGTGCCAGCTCACTACGACAGGAAACCTCCTACGAGCAGTACTTC
j_call: TRBJ2-5; clone_size: NA; v_call: TRBV19; cdr3_length: 13; d_call: TRBD1; cdr3_aa: CASSPDRGKTQYF; cdr3_nt: TGTGCCAGTAGTCCCGACAGGGGGAAGACCCAGTACTTC
j_call: TRBJ2-7; clone_size: NA; v_call: TRBV7-9; cdr3_length: 15; d_call: NA; cdr3_aa: CASSSMRGGLSEQYF; cdr3_nt: TGTGCCAGCAGCTCGATGAGGGGGGGACTAAGCGAGCAGTACTTC
j_call: TRBJ1-2; clone_size: NA; v_call: TRBV2; cdr3_length: 13; d_call: TRBD1; cdr3_aa: CAGSDRVNYGYTF; cdr3_nt: TGTGCCGGATCGGACAGGGTCAACTATGGCTACACCTTC
j_call: TRBJ1-4; clone_size: NA; v_call: TRBV4-1; cdr3_length: 16; d_call: NA; cdr3_aa: CASSQFPPENNEKLFF; cdr3_nt: TGCGCCAGCAGCCAATTTCCACCAGAAAATAATGAAAAACTGTTTTTT
j_call: TRBJ1-1; clone_size: NA; v_call: TRBV18; cdr3_length: 14; d_call: NA; cdr3_aa: CASSPLEGSVEAFF; cdr3_nt: TGTGCCAGCTCACCTCTGGAGGGTTCTGTTGAAGCTTTCTTT
j_call: TRBJ2-7; clone_size: few; v_call: TRBV19; cdr3_length: 13; d_call: TRBD1; cdr3_aa: CASSSDRGREQYF; cdr3_nt: TGTGCCAGTAGTTCGGACAGGGGGCGCGAGCAGTACTTC
j_call: TRBJ1-1; clone_size: NA; v_call: TRBV7-8; cdr3_length: 15; d_call: TRBD1; cdr3_aa: CASSFFRDRETEAFF; cdr3_nt: TGTGCCAGCAGCTTTTTCCGGGACAGGGAGACTGAAGCTTTCTTT
j_call: TRBJ2-2; clone_size: once; v_call: TRBV7-3; cdr3_length: 14; d_call: NA; cdr3_aa: CASSLTRTVGELFF; cdr3_nt: TGTGCCAGCAGCTTAACTCGTACAGTTGGGGAGCTGTTTTTT
j_call: TRBJ2-7; clone_size: few; v_call: TRBV2; cdr3_length: 13; d_call: NA; cdr3_aa: CACNEEAAYEQYF; cdr3_nt: TGTGCTTGCAATGAGGAGGCGGCCTACGAGCAGTACTTC
j_call: TRBJ1-1; clone_size: NA; v_call: TRBV7-2; cdr3_length: 14; d_call: NA; cdr3_aa: CASSLVFEGTEAFF; cdr3_nt: TGTGCCAGCAGCTTAGTTTTTGAGGGCACTGAAGCTTTCTTT
j_call: TRBJ1-4; clone_size: NA; v_call: TRBV5-1; cdr3_length: 14; d_call: TRBD1; cdr3_aa: CASSFSTGTEKLFF; cdr3_nt: TGCGCCAGCAGCTTTTCGACAGGGACGGAAAAACTGTTTTTT